The rows below give T cell receptor beta chains drawn from one sample of a study of cytomegalovirus exposure and HLA in healthy donors. Sequencing was performed with immunoSEQ multiplex PCR; in TCRdb, only in-frame clones are kept and a portion is missing. Of roughly 180,000 clones detected, 85% appear once; the ten largest clones hold 1%. The sequenced sample was PBMCs. All receptors derive from a boy between 2 and 10 years old in good health and CMV-seronegative. Both conserved end residues are part of each CDR3. D genes are given only for firm matches. The size of a clone is reported for some rows only, either as once, few or many, or as a class for expanded clones.

abundance	d_gene	v_gene	j_gene	CDR3aa	CDR3nt
NA	TRBD1	TRBV19	TRBJ2-3	CASSTTGVGTDTQYF	TGTGCCAGTAGTACGACAGGGGTAGGGACAGATACGCAGTATTTT
NA	TRBD1	TRBV5-4	TRBJ2-7	CASSGGQGTGEQYF	TGTGCCAGCAGTGGCGGACAGGGAACGGGTGAGCAGTACTTC
NA	TRBD2	TRBV25-1	TRBJ2-1	CASSQQPPRSGGANEQFF	TGTGCCAGCTCCCAACAACCCCCCCGGAGCGGGGGGGCAAATGAGCAGTTCTTC
NA	TRBD2	TRBV2	TRBJ2-1	CATPLAGGNNEQFF	TGTGCCACCCCACTAGCGGGGGGGAACAATGAGCAGTTCTTC
NA	NA	TRBV28	TRBJ1-2	CASRPNPSGFYGYTF	TGTGCCAGCAGACCAAACCCCTCAGGGTTCTATGGCTACACCTTC
once	TRBD2	TRBV28	TRBJ2-3	CASSFGGGLTDTQYF	TGTGCCAGCAGTTTTGGCGGGGGGCTGACAGATACGCAGTATTTT
NA	TRBD1	TRBV7-9	TRBJ1-5	CASSSTGGRQPQHF	TGTGCCAGCAGCTCCACAGGGGGGCGACAGCCCCAGCATTTT
NA	TRBD1	TRBV7-9	TRBJ1-6	CASSRGQNNSPLHF	TGTGCCAGCAGCCGGGGACAGAATAATTCACCCCTCCACTTT
NA	TRBD1	TRBV2	TRBJ1-5	CASSYRGFSNQPQHF	TGTGCCAGCAGTTACAGGGGATTTAGCAATCAGCCCCAGCATTTT
NA	NA	TRBV7-3	TRBJ2-1	CASSLNQRKSSYNEQFF	TGTGCCAGCAGCTTAAATCAGCGGAAGAGCTCCTACAATGAGCAGTTCTTC
NA	TRBD1	TRBV15	TRBJ2-3	CATSRGQGVDTQYF	TGTGCCACCAGCAGAGGACAGGGGGTAGATACGCAGTATTTT
NA	TRBD2	TRBV5-4	TRBJ2-2	CASSRRGAGNTGELFF	TGTGCCAGCAGCCGGCGGGGGGCCGGGAACACCGGGGAGCTGTTTTTT
NA	NA	TRBV18	TRBJ2-4	CASSPPVQGAKNIQYF	TGTGCCAGCTCACCACCGGTTCAGGGAGCCAAAAACATTCAGTACTTC
once	TRBD1	TRBV7-3	TRBJ1-2	CASSLRSVKRGPGKSYGYTF	TGTGCCAGCAGCTTAAGAAGCGTCAAGAGGGGGCCAGGGAAGTCCTATGGCTACACCTTC
once	NA	TRBV6-6	TRBJ2-2	CASSYFSGELFF	TGTGCCAGCAGTTACTTCTCGGGGGAGCTGTTTTTT
NA	NA	TRBV18	TRBJ1-2	CASSLGRENYGYTF	TGTGCCAGCTCACTTGGCAGGGAAAACTATGGCTACACCTTC
once	NA	TRBV29-1	TRBJ2-3	CSVEDRLATSTDTQYF	TGCAGCGTTGAAGACCGACTGGCTACTAGCACAGATACGCAGTATTTT
NA	NA	TRBV21-1	TRBJ1-1	CASPPRGDTEAFF	TGTGCCAGCCCTCCCAGGGGAGACACTGAAGCTTTCTTT
NA	NA	TRBV7-2	TRBJ1-2	CASSLARLSNYGYTF	TGTGCCAGCAGCTTAGCCAGATTATCTAACTATGGCTACACCTTC
once	NA	TRBV27	TRBJ1-4	CASSPGEKLFF	TGTGCCAGCAGCCCGGGTGAAAAACTGTTTTTT
NA	TRBD1	TRBV27	TRBJ1-6	CASSTPLSTGPGSPLHF	TGTGCCAGCAGTACCCCGCTCTCGACAGGGCCGGGTTCACCCCTCCACTTT
NA	NA	TRBV11-3	TRBJ2-1	CASSLSRTIGGGNEQFF	TGTGCCAGCAGCTTAAGTCGGACAATCGGCGGTGGCAATGAGCAGTTCTTC
NA	TRBD1	TRBV28	TRBJ1-2	CASSLSDRGGYGYTF	TGTGCCAGCAGTTTATCAGACAGGGGTGGCTATGGCTACACCTTC
NA	NA	TRBV6-5	TRBJ1-5	CASSYSGPGVTQPQHF	TGTGCCAGCAGTTACTCGGGGCCGGGGGTCACTCAGCCCCAGCATTTT
once	NA	TRBV5-8	TRBJ1-1	CASSPWAGGTEAFF	TGTGCCAGCAGCCCATGGGCGGGAGGCACTGAAGCTTTCTTT
NA	TRBD1	TRBV6-1	TRBJ1-6	CASSGKTGGNNSPLHF	TGTGCCAGCAGTGGGAAGACAGGGGGCAATAATTCACCCCTCCACTTT
NA	NA	TRBV19	TRBJ1-2	CASSIQEDYGYTF	TGTGCCAGTAGTATTCAGGAGGACTATGGCTACACCTTC
NA	TRBD2	TRBV30	TRBJ2-3	CAWSLILAGYTDTQYF	TGTGCCTGGAGTTTAATACTAGCGGGGTACACAGATACGCAGTATTTT
once	NA	TRBV5-1	TRBJ1-6	CASSSQGGNSPLHF	TGCGCCAGCAGCTCGCAGGGAGGGAATTCACCCCTCCACTTT
NA	NA	TRBV7-9	TRBJ1-2	CASSLQGGYGYTF	TGTGCCAGCAGCCTACAGGGTGGCTATGGCTACACCTTC
NA	NA	TRBV6-1	TRBJ1-6	CASSEANNSPLHF	TGTGCCAGCAGTGAGGCCAATAATTCACCCCTCCACTTT
NA	NA	TRBV5-1	TRBJ2-7	CASSLAYEQYF	TGCGCCAGCAGCTTGGCTTACGAGCAGTACTTC
NA	NA	TRBV9	TRBJ1-5	CASSGNWNQPQHF	TGTGCCAGCAGCGGAAACTGGAATCAGCCCCAGCATTTT
NA	NA	TRBV29-1	TRBJ1-3	CSVGEVGNTIYF	TGCAGCGTTGGGGAGGTTGGAAACACCATATATTTT
NA	TRBD1	TRBV5-1	TRBJ1-4	CASSLGQGNEKLFF	TGCGCCAGCAGCCTCGGACAGGGTAATGAAAAACTGTTTTTT
NA	TRBD2	TRBV10-2	TRBJ2-7	CASSELREGHYEQYF	TGCGCCAGCAGTGAGCTCCGGGAGGGACACTACGAGCAGTACTTC
NA	TRBD1	TRBV10-1	TRBJ1-5	CASRDRGVFQPQHF	TGCGCCAGCAGGGACAGGGGAGTTTTTCAGCCCCAGCATTTT
NA	NA	TRBV7-8	TRBJ1-1	CASSLGFRGRRNTEAFF	TGTGCCAGCAGTTTAGGCTTCAGGGGAAGGAGGAACACTGAAGCTTTCTTT
NA	NA	TRBV11-3	TRBJ2-3	CASSLGGVRTDTQYF	TGTGCCAGCAGCTTAGGGGGAGTTCGGACAGATACGCAGTATTTT
once	TRBD2	TRBV2	TRBJ2-7	CASSPGLAGVEEQYF	TGTGCCAGCAGTCCGGGACTAGCGGGAGTCGAGGAGCAGTACTTC
NA	TRBD1	TRBV7-7	TRBJ2-5	CAIGTEGSWGTQYF	TGTGCCATTGGGACAGAAGGCTCCTGGGGGACCCAGTACTTC
NA	TRBD2	TRBV5-1	TRBJ2-3	CASSAPSGGIVSDTQYF	TGCGCCAGCAGCGCACCGAGCGGGGGAATCGTTTCGGATACGCAGTATTTT
NA	NA	TRBV5-1	TRBJ1-5	CASSLTGNHLNQPQHF	TGCGCCAGCAGCTTAACAGGGAACCATCTCAATCAGCCCCAGCATTTT
NA	NA	TRBV28	TRBJ2-1	CASSLEVPQPNEQFF	TGTGCCAGCAGTTTAGAGGTGCCTCAGCCGAATGAGCAGTTCTTC
few	NA	TRBV25-1	TRBJ2-3	CASSEYKASRITDTQYF	TGTGCCAGCAGTGAATATAAGGCTAGCAGGATCACAGATACGCAGTATTTT
NA	NA	TRBV7-9	TRBJ1-2	CASSLESTLNYGYTF	TGTGCCAGCAGCTTAGAGAGCACGCTAAACTATGGCTACACCTTC